These 5 T cell receptor beta chains came from one sample sequenced in a study of Ad26.COV2.S vaccination and SARS-CoV-2 variants. Treatment given: over 15 received Ad26.COV2.S at low or high dose, single or two shots; about 5 received placebo; per-sample allocation not given. All samples were drawn on day 63, counting from the first vaccine or placebo injection. Sequenced by immunoSEQ multiplex PCR; TCRdb stores in-frame clones only, minus some. The table records approximately 410,000 clones, 92% of them present only once. Sequences were derived from peripheral blood, sampled in a trial of Ad26.COV2.S vaccine versus placebo. The origin of the receptors is a person between 18 and 59 years old who received the Ad26.COV2.S COVID-19 vaccine or a placebo.

The chain carries TRBV7-9 and TRBJ1-1; D is unclear. Looked up from germline, CDR1 is SEHNR and CDR2 is FQNEAQ (reference sequence). CDR3 length equals 14 residues. With 5 bases removed from V and 7 bases from J, the gap between germline ends came to 17 bases. Written as DNA, the CDR3 is TGTGCCAGCAGCCTAAACCCCTCAGTAAGTGAAGCTTTCTTT. Translating it yields CASSLNPSVSEAFF.

The chain couples TRBV7-2 to TRBJ1-2; maybe TRBD1 (5 bases). Trimming left V 1 base short and J 0 bases short, with 12 bases between. The CDR3 is 16 amino acids. CDR1 and CDR2 (germline): SGHTA, FQGNSA. CDR3 in amino acids: CASSLGGWTTNYGYTF. For the CDR3, the DNA is TGTGCCAGCAGCTTAGGTGGCTGGACAACTAACTATGGCTACACCTTC.

This sequence joins TRBV5-4 and TRBJ2-2; D gene ambiguous. Germline V gene lookup returns CDR1 SGHNT and CDR2 YYREEE (reference sequence). The CDR3 totals 13 residues. V gave up 1 base and J gave up 4 bases, with 5 bases separating them. The DNA for the CDR3 is TGTGCCAGCAGCTTGTCTGTCACCGGGGAGCTGTTTTTT. Protein sequence: CASSLSVTGELFF.

Points on this clone: This sample also contains other DNA sequences that code for the same CDR3. This sequence joins TRBV7-2 and TRBJ2-5; no clear D gene. CDR3 length: 12 residues. Trimming cost V 2 bases and J 4 bases, with 5 bases left between them. CDR1 and CDR2 (germline): SGHTA, FQGNSA. This CDR3 reads CASSLRGETQYF. In DNA form, the CDR3 reads TGTGCCAGCAGCTTACGTGGAGAGACCCAGTACTTC. The whole variable domain, filled in from reference TRBV7-2 and TRBJ2-5, reads GAGVSQSPSNKVTEKGKDVELRCDPISGHTALYWYRQSLGQGLEFLIYFQGNSAPDKSGLPSDRFSAERTGGSVSTLTIQRTQQEDSAVYLCASSLRGETQYFGPGTRLLVL.

The V gene is TRBV14, the J gene TRBJ2-2; 10 bases align to TRBD2. CDR1 and CDR2 (germline): SGHDN, FVKESK. The CDR3 totals 18 residues. V trimming: 0 bases; J trimming: 5 bases; junction bases outside the gene matches: 9. The CDR3 nucleotides are TGTGCCAGCAGCCAAGATCGTCTAGCGGGGGTATCTACCGGGGAGCTGTTTTTT. The encoded protein is CASSQDRLAGVSTGELFF.